The sequence of this T cell receptor beta chain was determined in a study of blood T cell repertoires in COVID-19. To note about this clone: Other DNA sequences in this sample translate to the same CDR3.

The study drew participants aged roughly 18 to 95 years from under 30 US areas. Per the original data handling: Estimation of nucleated cell counts was performed using reference gene primer amplification. The method was immunoSEQ multiplex PCR; TCRdb's version includes in-frame clones alone and lacks a portion of them. V, J and clone size reflect that table, while D and trimming were determined from the DNA. The data show around 130,000 clones, about four fifths seen once. The sequence was collected from a young woman who had been exposed to COVID-19. Sequencing input: PBMCs or T cells enriched from blood (not recorded which).

The chain's CDR3 is CASSLAEGTEAFF. DNA for the CDR3: TGTGCCAGCAGTTTAGCGGAGGGCACTGAAGCTTTCTTT. The chain links TRBV12-3 or TRBV12-4 to TRBJ1-1, with D unclear. V gave up 0 bases and J gave up 4 bases, with 6 bases separating them. This CDR3 contains 13 residues.